This T cell receptor beta chain is from a study of a mutant IDH1 vaccine in newly diagnosed glioma. This sample's time point: baseline, week 1 (first vaccination visit). As for treatment: pre-vaccination baseline after standard-of-care therapy. Germline V CDR1 and CDR2: LNHDA, SQIVND (reference sequence). The CDR3 is 12 amino acids. Trimming shortened V by 7 bases and J by 7 bases, and 10 bases separated the two germline ends. Some clones are missing from TCRdb's copy, which holds only in-frame ones; the method was immunoSEQ multiplex PCR. The sample gives 75,000 to 100,000 clones, about four fifths of which show up once; less than 6.5% is in the top ten. The table lists this clone with a count of one.

The V and J genes are TRBV19 and TRBJ2-2; no clear D. The clonotype originates from a man aged 40-49 years with glioma. Some clones in this sample may be carry-over from other donors' samples. Source: PBMCs, taken from a glioma patient treated with radiotherapy, temozolomide or both. This CDR3 is CASKLDLGELFF. CDR3 sequence (DNA): TGTGCCAGTAAGCTGGACCTCGGGGAGCTGTTTTTT.